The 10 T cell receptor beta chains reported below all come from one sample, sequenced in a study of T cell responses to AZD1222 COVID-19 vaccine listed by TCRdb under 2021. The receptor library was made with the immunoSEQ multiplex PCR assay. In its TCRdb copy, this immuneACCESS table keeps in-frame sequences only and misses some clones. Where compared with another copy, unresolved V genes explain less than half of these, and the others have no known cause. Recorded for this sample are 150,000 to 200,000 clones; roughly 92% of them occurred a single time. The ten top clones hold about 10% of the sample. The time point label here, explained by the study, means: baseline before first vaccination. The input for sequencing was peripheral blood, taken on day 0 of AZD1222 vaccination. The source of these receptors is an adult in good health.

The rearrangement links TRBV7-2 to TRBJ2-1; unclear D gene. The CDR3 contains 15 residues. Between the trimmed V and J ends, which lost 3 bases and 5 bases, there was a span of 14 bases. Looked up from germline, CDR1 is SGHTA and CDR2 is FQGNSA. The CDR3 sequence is CASSLASNPHNEQFF. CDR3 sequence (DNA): TGTGCCAGCAGCTTGGCTTCCAACCCTCACAATGAGCAGTTCTTC.

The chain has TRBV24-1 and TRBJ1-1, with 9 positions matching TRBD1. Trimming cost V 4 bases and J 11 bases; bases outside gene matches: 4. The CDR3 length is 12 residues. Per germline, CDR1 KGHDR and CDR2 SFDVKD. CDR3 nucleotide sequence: TGTGCCACCAGTGAGGGACAGGGTGCGGCTTTCTTT. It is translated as CATSEGQGAAFF.

As DNA, the CDR3 is TGTGCCAGCAGCTTAAATCGCCTCGGGAACGGGGAGCTGTTTTTT. Protein: CASSLNRLGNGELFF. The chain has TRBV7-8 and TRBJ2-2; weak D call: TRBD2 (5 bases). This CDR3 region has 15 residues. V lost 2 bases and J lost 7, with 14 bases in between. Germline CDR1 reads SGHVS; CDR2 reads FQNEAQ. Variable domain in full (rest from reference TRBV7-8 and TRBJ2-2): GAGVSQSPRYKVAKRGQDVALRCDPISGHVSLFWYQQALGQGPEFLTYFQNEAQLDKSGLPSDRFFAERPEGSVSTLKIQRTQQEDSAVYLCASSLNRLGNGELFFGEGSRLTVL.

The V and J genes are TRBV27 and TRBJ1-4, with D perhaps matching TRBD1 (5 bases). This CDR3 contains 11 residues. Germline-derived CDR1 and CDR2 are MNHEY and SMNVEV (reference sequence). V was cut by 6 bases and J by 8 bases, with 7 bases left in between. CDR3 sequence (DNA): TGTGCCAGCAGCAAGGGGGAAAAACTGTTTTTT. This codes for CASSKGEKLFF.

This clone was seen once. In DNA form, the CDR3 reads TGTGCCAGCAGTGGGGCCCGGGGGTTCCACGAGCAGTACTTC. It codes for CASSGARGFHEQYF. V gene TRBV2 combines with J gene TRBJ2-7; possibly TRBD2 for D (6 bases). CDR3 length: 14 residues. V was trimmed by 4 bases and J by 5 bases, leaving 15 bases between them. Germline V CDR1 and CDR2: SNHLY, FYNNEI. Full variable domain (rest looked up from reference TRBV2 and TRBJ2-7): EPEVTQTPSHQVTQMGQEVILRCVPISNHLYFYWYRQILGQKVEFLVSFYNNEISEKSEIFDDQFSVERPDGSNFTLKIRSTKLEDSAMYFCASSGARGFHEQYFGPGTRLTVT.

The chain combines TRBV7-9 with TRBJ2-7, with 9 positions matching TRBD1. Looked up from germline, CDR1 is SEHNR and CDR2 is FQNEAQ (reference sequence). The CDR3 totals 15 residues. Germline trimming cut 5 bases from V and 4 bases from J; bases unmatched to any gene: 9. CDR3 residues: CASSDVGQGNYEQYV. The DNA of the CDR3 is TGTGCCAGCAGCGACGTCGGACAGGGGAATTACGAGCAGTACGTC.

The CDR3 spells CASSLYVGTEAFF. CDR3 sequence (DNA): TGTGCCAGCAGTTTATACGTGGGCACTGAAGCTTTCTTT. This chain uses TRBV27 with TRBJ1-1, with no clear D. V was clipped by 1 base and J by 4 bases, with 7 bases between them. The CDR3 totals 13 residues. Germline V gene lookup returns CDR1 MNHEY and CDR2 SMNVEV (reference sequence).

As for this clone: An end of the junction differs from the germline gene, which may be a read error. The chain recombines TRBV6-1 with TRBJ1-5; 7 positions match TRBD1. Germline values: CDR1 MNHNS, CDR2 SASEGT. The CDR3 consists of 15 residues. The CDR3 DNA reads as TGTGCCAGCAGGGAAGTCGGGACAGTCATCTCGGCCCAGCATTTT. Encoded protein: CASREVGTVISAQHF.

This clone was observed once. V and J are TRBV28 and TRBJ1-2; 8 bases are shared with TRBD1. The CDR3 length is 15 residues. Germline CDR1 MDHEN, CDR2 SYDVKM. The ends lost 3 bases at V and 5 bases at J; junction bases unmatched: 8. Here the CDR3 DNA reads TGTGCCAGCAGTTTCAGCCAGGGGGCGGGGTATGGCTACACCTTC. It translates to CASSFSQGAGYGYTF.

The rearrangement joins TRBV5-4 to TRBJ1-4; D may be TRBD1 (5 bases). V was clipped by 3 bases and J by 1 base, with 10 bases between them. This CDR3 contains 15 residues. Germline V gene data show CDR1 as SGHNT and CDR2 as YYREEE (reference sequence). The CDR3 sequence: CASSWGGRTNEKLFF. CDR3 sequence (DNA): TGTGCCAGCAGCTGGGGGGGGAGAACTAATGAAAAACTGTTTTTT.